This is a list of T cell receptor beta chains from one sample in a study of blood T cells in healthy people across ages. A single record per CDR3 protein comes from TCRdb applying MiXCR to the 5' RACE reads. The sample consists of around 970,000 distinct CDR3 sequences, 51% of them appearing once. Sequencing used blood. The receptor source for this set is a woman in her fifties or sixties in good health. Both conserved end residues are part of each CDR3. D genes are given only for firm matches. Size values are once, few and many counts, or a class for expanded clones, and some rows have none.

V gene	J gene	clone size	D gene	CDR3 protein	CDR3 DNA
TRBV18	TRBJ2-7	-	-	CASSPDFPLYEQYF	TGTGCCAGCTCACCTGACTTCCCGCTCTACGAGCAGTACTTC
TRBV7-9	TRBJ2-3	few	TRBD1	CASNIVGGPDTQYF	TGTGCCAGCAACATAGTAGGGGGCCCAGATACGCAGTATTTT
TRBV12-3/TRBV12-4	TRBJ1-2	-	-	CASSLRSGGDRIGYTF	TGTGCCAGCAGTTTGCGTTCCGGAGGGGACCGGATTGGCTACACCTTC
TRBV20-1	TRBJ2-7	-	TRBD2	CSASSGIGTSASEQYF	TGCAGTGCTTCTTCCGGGATCGGGACTAGCGCTTCCGAGCAGTACTTC
TRBV3-1	TRBJ2-1	-	TRBD1	CASSAGGSGNEQFF	TGTGCCAGCAGCGCAGGGGGATCCGGCAATGAGCAGTTCTTC
TRBV6-1	TRBJ2-6	many	-	CASSGPSGANVLTF	TGTGCCAGCAGTGGGCCATCTGGGGCCAACGTCCTGACTTTC
TRBV28	TRBJ2-5	-	-	CASRTPTDFQETQYF	TGTGCCAGCAGGACCCCGACCGACTTCCAAGAGACCCAGTACTTC
TRBV14	TRBJ2-5	few	-	CASSQERVKQYF	TGTGCCAGCAGCCAAGAAAGGGTGAAGCAGTACTTC
TRBV6-1	TRBJ1-5	few	-	CASSEQSQWGQPQHF	TGTGCCAGCAGTGAACAGTCCCAATGGGGTCAGCCCCAGCATTTT
TRBV5-1	TRBJ1-2	-	-	CASSLGRDRTVRGYTF	TGCGCCAGCAGCTTGGGACGGGACCGGACGGTGAGAGGCTACACCTTC
TRBV30	TRBJ2-1	few	TRBD1	CAWSVRDRRDNEQFF	TGTGCCTGGAGTGTACGGGACAGGAGAGACAATGAGCAGTTCTTC
TRBV12-3/TRBV12-4	TRBJ1-5	-	TRBD1	CAITLQGASNQPQHF	TGTGCCATTACATTACAGGGGGCAAGCAATCAGCCCCAGCATTTT
TRBV10-3	TRBJ2-7	-	TRBD1	CAILGTDRYEQYF	TGTGCCATCCTGGGGACAGATAGATACGAGCAGTACTTC
TRBV6-6	TRBJ1-2	-	TRBD1	CASSATGKGYTF	TGTGCCAGCAGCGCGACAGGGAAAGGCTACACCTTC
TRBV7-2	TRBJ2-5	-	TRBD2	CASSKQAGRAEKTQYF	TGTGCCAGCAGCAAACAAGCAGGGAGGGCCGAAAAGACCCAGTACTTC
TRBV14	TRBJ1-2	-	-	CASSRDPHRSAGYTF	TGTGCCAGCAGCCGAGATCCCCACCGATCAGCTGGCTACACCTTC
TRBV5-1	TRBJ2-7	many	-	CASSGGDTLYEQYF	TGCGCCAGCAGTGGTGGGGACACCCTATACGAGCAGTACTTC
TRBV4-3	TRBJ2-1	-	TRBD2	CASGSREGRGNEQFF	TGCGCCAGCGGCTCGAGGGAGGGCCGTGGCAATGAGCAGTTCTTC
TRBV10-3	TRBJ2-5	-	-	CAISVGTTQRETQYF	TGTGCCATCAGTGTCGGGACGACCCAGCGGGAGACCCAGTACTTC
TRBV7-9	TRBJ2-1	-	-	CASSPLTGRADSYNEQFF	TGTGCCAGCAGCCCCCTCACCGGGCGAGCGGACTCCTACAATGAGCAGTTCTTC
TRBV5-6	TRBJ2-7	-	-	CASSSPPGRRYEQYF	TGTGCCAGCAGCTCCCCCCCGGGCAGAAGGTACGAGCAGTACTTC
TRBV7-4	TRBJ2-2	-	TRBD2	CASSLATSGVRGGELFF	TGTGCCAGCAGCTTAGCGACTAGCGGAGTTCGGGGAGGGGAGCTGTTTTTT
TRBV28	TRBJ2-7	once	TRBD1	CASSGQGQISSYNEQYF	TGTGCCAGCAGCGGACAGGGCCAAATTAGCTCCTACAATGAGCAGTACTTC